These 2 T cell receptor beta chains came from one sample sequenced in a study of graft-versus-host responses after intestinal transplantation. Clones were read by immunoSEQ multiplex PCR, and TCRdb kept only the in-frame ones, dropping some. Seen here are fewer than 150,000 clones, roughly nine tenths observed once, and the top ten hold around 0.16%. Antigens for these TCRs are unknown. Sequenced material: unstimulated CD4+ T cells sorted from spleen or lymph node cells, taken before intestinal transplant. The receptors come from a human donor who received an intestinal transplant.

The chain recombines TRBV7-9 with TRBJ2-3; the match to TRBD2 covers 15 bases. The J segment lost 8 bases and the V segment lost 7 bases, leaving 10 bases of the junction unmatched. Germline loops: CDR1 SEHNR, CDR2 FQNEAQ (reference sequence). The length of the CDR3 is 16 residues. For the CDR3, the DNA is TGTGCCAGCACATCCGGACTAGCGGGGGGGCCGGCTACGCAGTATTTT. It translates to CASTSGLAGGPATQYF. Filled out from reference TRBV7-9 and TRBJ2-3, the complete variable domain reads DTGVSQNPRHKITKRGQNVTFRCDPISEHNRLYWYRQTLGQGPEFLTYFQNEAQLEKSRLLSDRFSAERPKGSFSTLEIQRTEQGDSAMYLCASTSGLAGGPATQYFGPGTRLTVL.

Written as DNA, the CDR3 is TGTGCCAGCAGCTTACATGGGAGTCCTTCCTACGAGCAGTACTTC. This translates into CASSLHGSPSYEQYF. The genes are TRBV11-3 and TRBJ2-7; maybe TRBD2 (5 bases). CDR3 length: 15 amino acids. In germline, CDR1 is SGHNT, CDR2 YENEEA. Trimming took 2 bases from V and 1 from J, leaving 12 bases between them. The full variable domain, completed using reference TRBV11-3 and TRBJ2-7, is EAGVVQSPRYKIIEKKQPVAFWCNPISGHNTLYWYLQNLGQGPELLIRYENEEAVDDSQLPKDRFSAERLKGVDSTLKIQPAELGDSAVYLCASSLHGSPSYEQYFGPGTRLTVT.